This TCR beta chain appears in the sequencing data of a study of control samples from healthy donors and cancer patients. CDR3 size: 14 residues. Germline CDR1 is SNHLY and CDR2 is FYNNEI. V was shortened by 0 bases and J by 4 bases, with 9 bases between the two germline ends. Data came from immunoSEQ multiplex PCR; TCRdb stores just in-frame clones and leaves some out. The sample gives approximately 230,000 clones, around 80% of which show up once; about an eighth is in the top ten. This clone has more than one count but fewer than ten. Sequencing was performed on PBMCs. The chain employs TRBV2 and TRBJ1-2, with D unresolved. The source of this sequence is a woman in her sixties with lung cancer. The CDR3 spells CASSEATLAYGYTF. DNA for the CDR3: TGTGCCAGCAGTGAAGCAACACTAGCCTATGGCTACACCTTC.